This entry describes one TCR beta chain. Its antigen is still unknown. This sample is part of a study of shared clonotypes between healthy human individuals. Background on the study: Aged between 18 and 49, the donors were two women and a few men. Whole-study results and caveats: A handful of donors showed sharing of 4.5% to 5% of naive CD4 clonotypes.

This CDR3 is 15 amino acids long. From germline, CDR1 is MNHEY and CDR2 SMNVEV (reference sequence). The germline V and J ends were trimmed by 5 bases and 1 base, with 14 bases remaining between them. TCRdb keeps only in-frame clones here, not all; method: immunoSEQ multiplex PCR. In the table there are about 1.1 million clones, around 78% of which are singletons. Free of recent acute infections or vaccinations, the donors were healthy HIV-negative adults. The sequencing sample was made of memory CD4+ T cells from PBMCs. Described subset: CD45RA-negative fraction. The rearrangement uses TRBV27 and TRBJ2-5; D not certain. The TCR was taken from a man between 18 and 29 years old in good health. Some clones in this sample may be carry-over from other donors' samples. The CDR3 reads CASSLSRAAQETQYF. The CDR3 bases are TGTGCCAGCAGTCTCTCCCGGGCGGCCCAAGAGACCCAGTACTTC.